These 10 T cell receptor beta chains originate from one sample sequenced in a study of chemoradiotherapy in HPV16-positive cancers. Assay used: immunoSEQ multiplex PCR; TCRdb lists only in-frame clones, some missing. The sample yields more than 9,500 clones, around nine tenths seen once. The specimen comprised blood, sampled from a patient who underwent chemoradiotherapy. Receptor source: a human donor with HPV-associated anogenital cancer.

The genes are TRBV18 and TRBJ1-5, with 8 positions matching TRBD1. The ends lost 2 bases at V and 4 bases at J; junction bases unmatched: 4. The V gene's germline CDR1 is KGHSH and CDR2 LQKENI. The CDR3 extends over 15 amino acids. CDR3 region: CASSPSGQGNQPQHF. The CDR3 region has the DNA TGTGCCAGCTCACCATCCGGACAGGGAAATCAGCCCCAGCATTTT.

The CDR3 DNA sequence: TGTGCCAGCAGCCGAGGGGGCGTTGGGCAAGAGACCCAGTACTTC. Translated, it gives CASSRGGVGQETQYF. The chain carries TRBV5-4 and TRBJ2-5; TRBD1 agrees at 7 bases. In germline, CDR1 is SGHNT, CDR2 YYREEE (reference sequence). The CDR3 runs to 15 residues. V was clipped by 4 bases and J by 2 bases; unmatched bases: 8.

V is TRBV5-1 and J is TRBJ1-2, with TRBD1 matching 7 bases. CDR3 length equals 17 residues. Germline V gene sequence: CDR1 SGHRS, CDR2 YFSETQ. The ends lost 4 bases at V and 10 bases at J; junction bases unmatched: 22. The CDR3 region is CASSPRPGQPPAMAYTF. In DNA, the CDR3 is TGCGCCAGCAGCCCTCGGCCGGGACAGCCTCCAGCTATGGCCTACACCTTC. Together with reference TRBV5-1 and TRBJ1-2, the CDR3 gives the full variable domain: KAGVTQTPRYLIKTRGQQVTLSCSPISGHRSVSWYQQTPGQGLQFLFEYFSETQRNKGNFPGRFSGRQFSNSRSEMNVSTLELGDSALYLCASSPRPGQPPAMAYTFGSGTRLTVV.

CDR3 amino acids: CASSLAGRRATNEKLFF. The CDR3 DNA reads TGCGCCAGCAGCTTGGCGGGCAGACGGGCAACTAATGAAAAACTGTTTTTT. The chain joins TRBV5-1 to TRBJ1-4; no definite D call. CDR1 and CDR2 (germline): SGHRS, YFSETQ. Trimming removed 0 bases from V and 0 bases from J, with 12 bases in between. The CDR3 is made up of 17 amino acids.

The V and J genes are TRBV21-1 and TRBJ2-3; the table's D call TRBD2 went unverified against the DNA. TRBV21-1 is listed as a pseudogene. The CDR3 totals 16 residues. The CDR3 sequence is CASSKKAGGHTDTQYF. Written as DNA, the CDR3 is TGTGCCAGCAGCAAAAAGGCGGGGGGGCACACAGATACGCAGTATTTT.

The chain combines TRBV7-9 with TRBJ2-7, with 8 positions matching TRBD1. This CDR3 is built from 14 residues. V dropped 3 bases and J dropped 4; count of bases not matched to a gene: 5. CDR1 is SEHNR, CDR2 FQNEAQ, per germline (reference sequence). The CDR3 DNA is TGTGCCAGCAGCTTCCCAGGGGGCCTTTACGAGCAGTACTTC. This encodes CASSFPGGLYEQYF. Full variable domain (remainder filled in from reference TRBV7-9 and TRBJ2-7): DTGVSQNPRHKITKRGQNVTFRCDPISEHNRLYWYRQTLGQGPEFLTYFQNEAQLEKSRLLSDRFSAERPKGSFSTLEIQRTEQGDSAMYLCASSFPGGLYEQYFGPGTRLTVT.

The chain is built from TRBV5-6 and TRBJ2-3; D is uncertain. This CDR3 is built from 14 residues. The V end lost 0 bases, the J end lost 2 bases, and 7 bases lay between the germline ends. CDR1 and CDR2 from the germline V gene are SGHDT and YYEEEE. The CDR3 loop is CASSLARITDTQYF. CDR3 nucleotides: TGTGCCAGCAGCTTGGCCCGTATCACAGATACGCAGTATTTT.

The chain employs TRBV30 and TRBJ2-7; the match to TRBD1 covers 8 bases. V was clipped by 3 bases and J by 3 bases; unmatched bases: 4. In germline, CDR1 is GTSNPN, CDR2 SVGIG (reference sequence). The CDR3 has 13 amino acids. The CDR3: CAWSGTGNYEQYF. The DNA of the CDR3 is TGTGCCTGGAGCGGGACAGGTAACTACGAGCAGTACTTC. The complete variable domain, with remaining parts taken from reference TRBV30 and TRBJ2-7, reads SQTIHQWPATLVQPVGSPLSLECTVEGTSNPNLYWYRQAAGRGLQLLFYSVGIGQISSEVPQNLSASRPQDRQFILSSKKLLLSDSGFYLCAWSGTGNYEQYFGPGTRLTVT.

The genes are TRBV2 and TRBJ2-5; D perhaps matches TRBD1 (6 bases). V was trimmed by 3 bases and J by 4 bases, leaving 12 bases between them. CDR3 length: 14 amino acids. Germline loops: CDR1 SNHLY, CDR2 FYNNEI. CDR3 bases: TGTGCCAGCAGTGACGATGGGGGCGCAGAGACCCAGTACTTC. The encoded protein is CASSDDGGAETQYF.

This clone has more than one count but fewer than ten. The V and J genes are TRBV4-3 and TRBJ1-1; tentative D call: TRBD1 (6 bases). The CDR3 is 15 amino acids. The V and J ends lost 4 bases and 3 bases respectively, with 15 bases between them. Germline values: CDR1 LGHNA, CDR2 YSLEER. As DNA, the CDR3 is TGCGCCAGCAGCCGGGTCGGGACACTGGACACTGAAGCTTTCTTT. It is translated as CASSRVGTLDTEAFF.